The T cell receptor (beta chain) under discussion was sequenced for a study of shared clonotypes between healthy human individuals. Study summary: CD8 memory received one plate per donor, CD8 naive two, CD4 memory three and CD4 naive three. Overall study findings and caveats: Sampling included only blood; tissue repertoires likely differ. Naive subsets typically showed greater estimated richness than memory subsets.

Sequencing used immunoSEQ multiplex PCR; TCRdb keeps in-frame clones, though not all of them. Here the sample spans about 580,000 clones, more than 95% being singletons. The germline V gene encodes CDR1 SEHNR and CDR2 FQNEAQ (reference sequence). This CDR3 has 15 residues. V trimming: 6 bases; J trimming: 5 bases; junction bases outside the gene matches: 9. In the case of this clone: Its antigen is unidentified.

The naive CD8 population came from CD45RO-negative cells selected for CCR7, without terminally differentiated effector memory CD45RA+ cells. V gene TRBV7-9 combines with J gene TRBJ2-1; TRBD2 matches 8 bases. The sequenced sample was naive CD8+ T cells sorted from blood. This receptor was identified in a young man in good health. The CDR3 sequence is CASSYDPGGNNEQFF. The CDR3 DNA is TGTGCCAGCAGTTATGATCCGGGAGGGAACAATGAGCAGTTCTTC. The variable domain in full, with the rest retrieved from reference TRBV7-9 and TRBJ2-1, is DTGVSQNPRHKITKRGQNVTFRCDPISEHNRLYWYRQTLGQGPEFLTYFQNEAQLEKSRLLSDRFSAERPKGSFSTLEIQRTEQGDSAMYLCASSYDPGGNNEQFFGPGTRLTVL.